Shown below are 24 T cell receptor beta chains from a single sample sequenced in a study of blood T cell repertoires in COVID-19. Data came from immunoSEQ multiplex PCR; TCRdb stores just in-frame clones and leaves some out. The sample carries roughly 100,000 clones, about 77% recorded once. The sequenced sample consisted of peripheral blood. These receptors all stem from a woman of 80 years or more with acute or convalescent COVID-19.

This clone showed up just once. The CDR3 here is CASTPTGGGPLREQYF. For the CDR3, the DNA is TGTGCCAGCACTCCTACAGGCGGAGGGCCCCTACGCGAGCAGTACTTC. The chain links TRBV9 to TRBJ2-7; perhaps TRBD2 as D (6 bases). Trimming removed 6 bases at V and 6 bases at J, with 25 bases between. CDR3 size: 16 residues. Germline V gene sequence: CDR1 SGDLS, CDR2 YYNGEE.

CDR3 residues: CASSSRTGGSLTNEQFF. CDR3 in DNA: TGTGCCAGCAGTTCCAGGACAGGGGGCTCCTTAACCAATGAGCAGTTCTTC. This chain connects TRBV6-2 or TRBV6-3 to TRBJ2-1; 11 positions agree with TRBD1. Germline CDR1 reads MNHEY; CDR2 reads SVGEGT. V was clipped by 4 bases and J by 6 bases; unmatched bases: 11. This CDR3 is 17 amino acids long.

This chain uses TRBV7-9 with TRBJ2-7; 13 bases line up with TRBD2. V was pared by 3 bases and J by 6 bases, with 8 bases of the junction left unmatched. The CDR3 covers 16 residues. The germline CDR1 and CDR2 sequences are SEHNR and FQNEAQ (reference sequence). The CDR3 here is CASSFLGLAGVGEQYF. DNA of the CDR3: TGTGCCAGCAGCTTTCTCGGACTAGCGGGAGTAGGCGAGCAGTACTTC. Combining the CDR3 with reference TRBV7-9 and TRBJ2-7 gives the whole variable domain DTGVSQNPRHKITKRGQNVTFRCDPISEHNRLYWYRQTLGQGPEFLTYFQNEAQLEKSRLLSDRFSAERPKGSFSTLEIQRTEQGDSAMYLCASSFLGLAGVGEQYFGPGTRLTVT.

This sequence joins TRBV14 and TRBJ1-1; D is possibly TRBD1 (6 bases). V was pared by 0 bases and J by 6 bases, with 11 bases between. The CDR3 length is 14 residues. Germline V lookup: CDR1 SGHDN, CDR2 FVKESK. The CDR3 DNA reads TGTGCCAGCAGCCAAGATCGGACAGCCGCTGAAGCTTTCTTT. Protein sequence: CASSQDRTAAEAFF.

The genes are TRBV19 and TRBJ1-3; D remains ambiguous. The length of the CDR3 is 12 residues. The germline V gene has CDR1 LNHDA and CDR2 SQIVND (reference sequence). V lost 5 bases and J 6 bases, leaving 8 bases between the germline ends. Here the CDR3 DNA reads TGTGCCAGTAGTTCGGGTGAAAACACCATATATTTT. Its translation: CASSSGENTIYF.

The chain has TRBV12-5 and TRBJ2-1; TRBD1 matches at 11 bases. Germline-derived CDR1 and CDR2 are LGHNT and FRNRAP. The CDR3 covers 14 residues. J lost 7 bases, V lost 6 bases, and 5 bases had no gene match. The DNA for the CDR3 is TGTGCTAGTGGCCCGGGACAGGGGGGGAATGAGCAGTTCTTC. Its translation: CASGPGQGGNEQFF.

The V gene is TRBV10-3, the J gene TRBJ2-7; 11 nucleotides match TRBD1. Germline loops: CDR1 ENHRY, CDR2 SYGVKD. J was trimmed by 3 bases and V by 4 bases; bases with no gene match: 2. The CDR3 is 14 residues long. The CDR3 here is CAISAGTGGYEQYF. Written as DNA, the CDR3 is TGTGCCATCAGTGCCGGGACAGGGGGCTACGAGCAGTACTTC.

The chain employs TRBV3-1 (or the pseudogene TRBV3-2) and TRBJ1-5; no firm D call. Germline V gene lookup returns CDR1 LGHDT and CDR2 YNNKEL (reference sequence). V lost 6 bases, J lost 4 bases, and 16 bases lay in between. The CDR3 length is 15 residues. The CDR3 bases are TGTGCCAGCAGTCTGGCTGGGCAGTCTAATCAGCCCCAGCATTTT. The encoded protein is CASSLAGQSNQPQHF.

The sample holds a few counts of this clone. Other DNA sequences from this sample encode an identical CDR3 as well. The chain joins TRBV7-9 to TRBJ1-5; 8 positions agree with TRBD1. This CDR3 comprises 15 residues. The germline V gene encodes CDR1 SEHNR and CDR2 FQNEAQ (reference sequence). Trimming at V came to 5 bases and at J to 1 base, leaving 4 bases not matched to a gene. The CDR3 sequence: CASSVDRGSNQPQHF. The CDR3 DNA reads as TGTGCCAGCAGCGTCGACAGGGGAAGCAATCAGCCCCAGCATTTT.

This sequence joins TRBV11-2 and TRBJ2-1; 16 bases map to TRBD2. Germline CDR1 is SGHAT and CDR2 is FQNNGV. This CDR3 has 17 residues. J was trimmed by 8 bases and V by 5 bases; bases with no gene match: 9. The CDR3 spells CASSRGTSGRAIDEQFF. CDR3 nucleotides: TGTGCCAGCAGCCGAGGGACTAGCGGGAGGGCCATAGATGAGCAGTTCTTC.

The chain has TRBV5-1 and TRBJ1-3; the D gene is possibly TRBD1 (6 bases). V gave up 5 bases and J gave up 1 base, with 13 bases separating them. Germline lookup yields CDR1 SGHRS and CDR2 YFSETQ. This CDR3 is 15 amino acids long. CDR3 loop: CASSLPQGSGNTIYF. CDR3 coding DNA: TGCGCCAGCAGTCTCCCTCAGGGGTCTGGAAACACCATATATTTT.

This sequence joins TRBV28 and TRBJ1-2; D is ambiguous. There are 11 residues in the CDR3. The germline V gene encodes CDR1 MDHEN and CDR2 SYDVKM. The CDR3 reads CACEGGYGYTF. DNA of the CDR3: TGTGCTTGTGAGGGTGGATATGGCTACACCTTC.

The chain is built from TRBV18 and TRBJ2-3; the D gene is possibly TRBD2 (6 bases). In germline, CDR1 is KGHSH, CDR2 LQKENI. This CDR3 spans 13 amino acids. Trimming left V 2 bases short and J 6 bases short, with 9 bases between. In nucleotides, the CDR3 is TGTGCCAGCTCACCAGGGGGGTTTGATACGCAGTATTTT. Protein product: CASSPGGFDTQYF.

CDR3 nucleotide sequence: TGTGCCATCAGTGAGTCCAGCGGCACAGATACGCAGTATTTT. Its translation is CAISESSGTDTQYF. This sequence joins TRBV10-3 and TRBJ2-3; D call uncertain. V was trimmed by 0 bases and J by 1 base, leaving 5 bases between them. This CDR3 comprises 14 residues. Germline CDR1 and CDR2: ENHRY and SYGVKD.

The gene calls are TRBV6-2 or TRBV6-3 and TRBJ1-5; 10 positions agree with TRBD1. The CDR3 loop spans 16 amino acids. Trimming at V came to 5 bases and at J to 1 base, leaving 5 bases not matched to a gene. Germline-derived CDR1 and CDR2 are MNHEY and SVGEGT. CDR3 loop: CASSPRTGGSNQPQHF. The DNA of the CDR3 is TGTGCCAGCAGTCCCCGGACAGGGGGGAGCAATCAGCCCCAGCATTTT.

The chain links TRBV6-2 or TRBV6-3 to TRBJ1-5; D is unresolved. CDR1 MNHEY and CDR2 SVGEGT come from the germline V gene. Trimming took off 6 bases at V and 4 bases at J, with 7 bases between the two ends. This CDR3 has 12 residues. CDR3 sequence reads: CASSLQNQPQHF. CDR3 bases: TGTGCCAGCAGCTTACAAAATCAGCCCCAGCATTTT.

V gene TRBV18 combines with J gene TRBJ2-1, with 9 bases aligning to TRBD1. The length of the CDR3 is 15 residues. J was trimmed by 8 bases and V by 3 bases; bases with no gene match: 8. Per the germline V gene, CDR1 is KGHSH and CDR2 is LQKENI. The CDR3 DNA reads as TGTGCCAGCTCACCGCCATGGGACAGGGTTTATGAGCAGTTCTTC. As protein: CASSPPWDRVYEQFF.

This chain links TRBV9 with TRBJ1-2; D is uncertain. V lost 0 bases and J lost 3, with 9 bases in between. The CDR3 covers 14 residues. Looked up from germline, CDR1 is SGDLS and CDR2 is YYNGEE. CDR3 nucleotides: TGTGCCAGCAGCGTAGGGTACTCCGACTATGGCTACACCTTC. Encoded protein: CASSVGYSDYGYTF.

This chain joins TRBV7-2 and TRBJ2-5; 7 nucleotides line up with TRBD2. Unmatched junction bases numbered 13, after V lost 4 bases and J lost 5 bases. The CDR3 sequence is 16 residues long. Germline V CDR1 and CDR2: SGHTA, FQGNSA. DNA of the CDR3: TGTGCCAGCAGCTCGTTAGGGGAGGGAGAGGTGGAGACCCAGTACTTC. It codes for CASSSLGEGEVETQYF.

This clone came up once. This chain connects TRBV18 to TRBJ1-2; D is unresolved. Germline values: CDR1 KGHSH, CDR2 LQKENI. The CDR3 is made up of 16 amino acids. Between the trimmed V and J ends, which lost 0 bases and 8 bases, there was a span of 19 bases. CDR3 sequence reads: CASSPPDRAQGGGYTF. CDR3 bases: TGTGCCAGCTCACCACCCGACCGCGCACAAGGCGGGGGCTACACCTTC.

The rearrangement links TRBV18 to TRBJ1-5, with 11 bases lining up with TRBD1. Germline values: CDR1 KGHSH, CDR2 LQKENI. The CDR3 totals 16 residues. Germline trimming cut 4 bases from V and 0 bases from J; bases unmatched to any gene: 2. DNA for the CDR3: TGTGCCAGCTCACAGGGGACAGGGGGTAGCAATCAGCCCCAGCATTTT. Translated: CASSQGTGGSNQPQHF.

The rearrangement links TRBV28 to TRBJ2-7; D might be TRBD2 (5 bases). This CDR3 contains 13 residues. Trimming took 7 bases from V and 0 from J, leaving 10 bases between them. The germline CDR1 and CDR2 sequences are MDHEN and SYDVKM. CDR3: CASTLTSSYEQYF. Written as DNA, the CDR3 is TGTGCCAGCACCCTCACTAGCTCCTACGAGCAGTACTTC.

V and J are TRBV7-2 and TRBJ2-5; 7 positions match TRBD1. V gave up 3 bases and J gave up 9 bases; unmatched junction bases: 13. Germline V CDR1 and CDR2: SGHTA, FQGNSA. This CDR3 region has 15 residues. The CDR3 DNA is TGTGCCAGCAGCTTCCGGGACAGTTATATTGAGCCCCAGTACTTC. Protein product: CASSFRDSYIEPQYF.

This sequence joins TRBV2 and TRBJ2-3, with a weak D call TRBD2 (7 bases). The CDR3 extends over 14 amino acids. V was trimmed by 8 bases and J by 2 bases, leaving 14 bases between them. Germline CDR1 SNHLY, CDR2 FYNNEI. As DNA, the CDR3 is TGTGCCAGCGGTAGGGGGGGGTCCACAGATACGCAGTATTTT. This translates into CASGRGGSTDTQYF.